Listed below are T cell receptor beta chains from one sample, sequenced in a study of T-cell memory formation after mild COVID-19. MiXCR, run by TCRdb on the 5' RACE reads, gives a single entry per CDR3 protein. Of 100,000 to 120,000 distinct CDR3 sequences in the sample, 18% were seen once. Sequencing used PBMCs or a T cell subset sorted from them (not recorded which). All receptors come from a man between 18 and 29 years old who had mild COVID-19 (a few samples of this study predate the infection). Cell type and time point are not known. Each CDR3 is given with its conserved first and last residue. A D gene is named only where the DNA matches it firmly. Clone sizes are given selectively: once, few, many, or a class where the clone is expanded.

CASSLIAGGPQETQYF TGTGCCAGCAGCCTTATAGCGGGGGGTCCCCAAGAGACCCAGTACTTC few TRBV7-8 TRBD2 TRBJ2-5
CASSLTLAGGNLRTDTQYF TGTGCCAGCAGCTTGACCCTAGCGGGGGGTAACTTGCGGACAGATACGCAGTATTTT . TRBV5-5 TRBD2 TRBJ2-3
CASSGEAWGTQYF TGCGCCAGCAGCGGCGAGGCCTGGGGGACCCAGTACTTC once TRBV4-3 . TRBJ2-5
CASRRLAGFTDTQYF TGTGCCAGCAGGCGACTAGCGGGGTTCACAGATACGCAGTATTTT few TRBV7-2 TRBD2 TRBJ2-3
CASDQGLLLVGSSNQPQHF TGTGCCAGTGACCAGGGGTTATTGCTCGTTGGATCGAGCAATCAGCCCCAGCATTTT . TRBV19 . TRBJ1-5
CAISDERAGAGELFF TGTGCCATCAGTGATGAAAGGGCAGGAGCCGGGGAGCTGTTTTTT . TRBV10-3 . TRBJ2-2
CASSGVGQGQETQYF TGCGCCAGCAGCGGCGTCGGACAGGGCCAGGAGACCCAGTACTTC . TRBV5-1 TRBD1 TRBJ2-5
CATSDRWGSEQFF TGTGCCACCAGTGATAGGTGGGGGAGTGAGCAGTTCTTC few TRBV24-1 . TRBJ2-1
CASSKERGETQYF TGCGCCAGCAGTAAAGAGCGGGGAGAGACCCAGTACTTC . TRBV5-1 TRBD2 TRBJ2-5
CASSPEGGQPQHF TGTGCCAGCTCGCCGGAAGGGGGACAGCCCCAGCATTTT . TRBV18 . TRBJ1-5
CASSLAETSGTQYF TGTGCCAGCAGCTTGGCGGAGACTAGCGGAACGCAGTATTTT few TRBV7-2 TRBD2 TRBJ2-3
CASSPHTGELFF TGTGCCAGCAGCCCACACACCGGGGAGCTGTTTTTT few TRBV7-3 . TRBJ2-2
CASSFSLNQETQYF TGCGCCAGCAGCTTTAGCCTCAACCAAGAGACCCAGTACTTC . TRBV5-1 . TRBJ2-5
CASSLAVAGGITDTQYF TGTGCCAGCAGCTTGGCAGTGGCGGGGGGTATCACAGATACGCAGTATTTT few TRBV5-4 TRBD2 TRBJ2-3
CASSFPVGQQETQYF TGTGCCAGCAGTTTCCCCGTTGGACAGCAAGAGACCCAGTACTTC . TRBV6-2/TRBV6-3 . TRBJ2-5
CASSQDLRVWGETQYF TGCGCCAGCAGCCAAGATTTGCGGGTTTGGGGGGAGACCCAGTACTTC . TRBV4-1 . TRBJ2-5
CASSVGEQFF TGTGCCAGCAGTGTTGGGGAGCAGTTCTTC few TRBV2 . TRBJ2-1
CASSQELSPSNQPQHF TGCGCCAGCAGCCAAGAACTCAGCCCGAGCAATCAGCCCCAGCATTTT . TRBV4-1 . TRBJ1-5
CASSDQGHSPLHF TGTGCCAGCTCGGACCAGGGGCATTCACCCCTCCACTTT . TRBV18 . TRBJ1-6
CASSLEAAVDTEAFF TGTGCCAGCAGCTTGGAAGCGGCGGTAGACACTGAAGCTTTCTTT few TRBV5-5 . TRBJ1-1
CASSLATGAGHTEAFF TGTGCCAGCAGCTTAGCCACAGGTGCTGGACACACTGAAGCTTTCTTT . TRBV11-2 . TRBJ1-1
CSARDQVPEAFF TGCAGTGCTAGAGACCAGGTTCCTGAAGCTTTCTTT . TRBV20-1 . TRBJ1-1
CAISGSSGEGGPQHF TGTGCCATCAGTGGGTCCTCGGGGGAAGGTGGGCCCCAGCATTTT . TRBV10-3 . TRBJ1-5
CASTTPGQGSYTQYF TGTGCCAGCACCACTCCGGGACAGGGATCGTATACGCAGTATTTT . TRBV7-2 TRBD1 TRBJ2-3
CASSSQGGGYTF TGTGCCAGCAGTTCCCAGGGGGGAGGCTACACCTTC . TRBV6-5 TRBD1 TRBJ1-2
CASSSTPQLTDTQYF TGTGCCAGCAGTTCGACCCCCCAGCTCACAGATACGCAGTATTTT many TRBV28 . TRBJ2-3
CASSMDSFTDTQYF TGTGCCAGCAGCATGGACAGTTTCACAGATACGCAGTATTTT . TRBV7-8 . TRBJ2-3
CASSQGWQETQYF TGCGCCAGCAGCCAAGGTTGGCAAGAGACCCAGTACTTC . TRBV4-3 . TRBJ2-5
CASSSDRGGYTF TGCGCCAGCAGCAGTGACAGGGGAGGCTACACCTTC . TRBV5-1 TRBD1 TRBJ1-2
CASSAWYFTDTQYF TGTGCCAGCAGCGCGTGGTACTTCACAGATACGCAGTATTTT . TRBV7-4 . TRBJ2-3
CASTLIGDTQYF TGTGCCAGCACCCTAATAGGAGATACGCAGTATTTT . TRBV3-1 . TRBJ2-3